These 4 T cell receptor beta chains share one sample of origin, sequenced in a study of cytomegalovirus exposure and HLA in healthy donors. Primers for the PCR totalled 60 Vbeta and 13 Jbeta. Clones were read by immunoSEQ multiplex PCR, and TCRdb kept only the in-frame ones, dropping some. Among about 130,000 clones listed, around 80% were seen once. Sequencing was done on a sample of PBMCs. Receptor source: a female donor in good health and CMV-seropositive.

This clone occurred once. The chain carries TRBV5-4 and TRBJ1-2, with D tentatively TRBD1 (5 bases). The CDR3 length is 15 residues. The germline V gene has CDR1 SGHNT and CDR2 YYREEE (reference sequence). V lost 5 bases to trimming and J lost 4 bases, with 18 bases between them. The CDR3 loop is CASSFDTGGVYGYTF. Written as DNA, the CDR3 is TGTGCCAGCAGTTTCGACACCGGGGGAGTCTATGGCTACACCTTC.

The chain joins TRBV6-5 to TRBJ2-1; 7 bases are a match to TRBD2. V was pared by 5 bases and J by 9 bases, with 10 bases of the junction left unmatched. Germline V gene sequence: CDR1 MNHEY, CDR2 SVGAGI. This CDR3 spans 14 amino acids. The CDR3 sequence: CASSPSSGRGEQFF. The CDR3 region has the DNA TGTGCCAGCAGTCCTAGCAGTGGGAGGGGTGAGCAGTTCTTC.

The chain has TRBV6-1 and TRBJ2-7; the match to TRBD1 covers 9 bases. The germline V gene encodes CDR1 MNHNS and CDR2 SASEGT. V lost 1 base to trimming and J lost 2 bases; unmatched junction nucleotides: 3. The CDR3 covers 15 residues. Here the CDR3 DNA reads TGTGCCAGCAGTGAAGGACAGGGGGGAACCTACGAGCAGTACTTC. It yields the protein CASSEGQGGTYEQYF.

The chain is built from TRBV29-1 and TRBJ2-1, with 7 bases fitting TRBD2. Trimming took 4 bases from V and 4 from J; bases not matched to a gene: 7. The CDR3 has 14 residues. From germline, CDR1 is SQVTM and CDR2 ANQGSEA. The CDR3 loop reads CSVVLAVTYNEQFF. CDR3 nucleotides: TGCAGCGTTGTTCTAGCGGTAACATACAATGAGCAGTTCTTC.